This T cell receptor (beta chain) was identified during a study of cytomegalovirus exposure and HLA in healthy donors. About the research overall: Early released data comprised about 90 million unique TCRs from HLA-typed donors. Study findings and constraints: Reportedly, diagnosis of cytomegalovirus status by the classifier showed high specificity and sensitivity. Some highly shared sequence variants likely arose as a pipeline artifact. A later analysis found common viral pathogens apparently linked to several of the most significant clusters.

The PCR used 60 Vbeta and 13 Jbeta primers. The repertoire was sequenced with immunoSEQ multiplex PCR; TCRdb's copy has only in-frame clones and lacks some. Among roughly 98,000 clones listed, around 80% were seen once. The V gene lost 4 bases and the J gene lost 1 base, with 10 bases spanning the gap. The CDR3 consists of 14 residues. Germline assignment: CDR1 WSHSY and CDR2 SAAADI. This clone appeared once. The target antigen is unknown. Sequencing used PBMCs. The receptor was isolated from a man in his forties or fifties in good health and CMV-seronegative. This rearrangement joins TRBV10-2 to TRBJ1-1; TRBD1 might be the D (5 bases). CDR3: CASSGSRANTEAFF. DNA for the CDR3: TGCGCCAGCAGTGGTAGCAGGGCGAACACTGAAGCTTTCTTT.